Each of the 3 T cell receptor beta chains below was sequenced from the same sample in a study of shared clonotypes between healthy human individuals. The assay was immunoSEQ multiplex PCR, and TCRdb's table has in-frame clones only and misses some. Of over a million clones in the sample, over 95% were seen once. Sequencing input: naive CD4+ T cells sorted from blood. Documented subset: CD45RA+ positively selected. All receptors come from a man aged 30-40 years in good health.

Turning to this clone: The identical CDR3 is also encoded by other nucleotide sequences in the sample. The chain is built from TRBV28 and TRBJ1-1; no reliable D call. In germline, CDR1 is MDHEN, CDR2 SYDVKM. The CDR3 consists of 12 residues. Trimming stripped 5 bases from V and 3 bases from J, with 7 bases between. CDR3 bases: TGTGCCAGCAGTCTCAGTCACACTGAAGCTTTCTTT. It codes for CASSLSHTEAFF.

The chain employs TRBV5-4 and TRBJ1-1, with a weak D call TRBD1 (5 bases). V gave up 3 bases and J gave up 2 bases, with 14 bases separating them. Looked up from germline, CDR1 is SGHNT and CDR2 is YYREEE (reference sequence). This CDR3 region has 15 residues. Here the CDR3 reads CASSWSGGLNTEAFF. CDR3 bases: TGTGCCAGCAGCTGGTCGGGGGGTCTTAACACTGAAGCTTTCTTT.

The J gene is TRBJ2-2, the V gene TRBV29-1; weak D call: TRBD2 (6 bases). The germline V gene has CDR1 SQVTM and CDR2 ANQGSEA. V was pared by 6 bases and J by 1 base, with 12 bases between. The CDR3 contains 14 residues. As DNA, the CDR3 is TGCAGCGTCCGATTAGCGGTGAACACCGGGGAGCTGTTTTTT. This gives the protein CSVRLAVNTGELFF.